The 8 T cell receptor beta chains in this list originate from one sample, sequenced in a study of T cell responses to AZD1222 COVID-19 vaccine. The table came from immunoSEQ multiplex PCR; TCRdb's copy has only in-frame clones and leaves some out. This table holds some 150,000 clones, approximately 87% found once. The sequenced sample was peripheral blood, obtained 28 days after the second AZD1222 dose. Source of these receptors: an adult who received the AZD1222 COVID-19 vaccine.

This chain uses TRBV28 with TRBJ1-5; D is uncertain. This CDR3 is built from 14 residues. Trimming left V 7 bases short and J 0 bases short, with 10 bases between. Germline values: CDR1 MDHEN, CDR2 SYDVKM. The CDR3 loop is CASTPALSNQPQHF. CDR3 nucleotides: TGTGCCAGCACCCCGGCACTTAGCAATCAGCCCCAGCATTTT.

The chain joins TRBV5-6 to TRBJ2-7; D is unclear. The V gene lost 2 bases and the J gene lost 2 bases, with 8 bases spanning the gap. The length of the CDR3 is 13 residues. Per germline, CDR1 SGHDT and CDR2 YYEEEE. Here the CDR3 DNA reads TGTGCCAGCAGCTTTAACGTTGCCTACGAGCAGTACTTC. Amino acids: CASSFNVAYEQYF.

This chain connects TRBV6-6 to TRBJ2-1; D is possibly TRBD2 (6 bases). Trimming removed 5 bases at V and 0 bases at J, with 11 bases between. The CDR3 loop spans 15 amino acids. Per germline, CDR1 MNHNY and CDR2 SVGAGI (reference sequence). Written as DNA, the CDR3 is TGTGCCAGCAGTGACCGGGGGAGCTCCTACAATGAGCAGTTCTTC. Translated: CASSDRGSSYNEQFF.

This chain links TRBV29-1 with TRBJ2-1; D could derive from TRBD1 or TRBD2 (5 bases each). The CDR3 has 13 amino acids. V gave up 4 bases and J gave up 2 bases, with 9 bases separating them. CDR1 SQVTM and CDR2 ANQGSEA come from the germline V gene. CDR3: CSVGGTTYNEQFF. DNA for the CDR3: TGCAGCGTTGGGGGGACCACCTACAATGAGCAGTTCTTC.

The genes are TRBV28 and TRBJ1-4; weak D call: TRBD1 (6 bases). With 5 bases removed from V and 8 bases from J, the gap between germline ends came to 15 bases. This CDR3 contains 14 residues. The germline gives CDR1 MDHEN, CDR2 SYDVKM. In nucleotides, the CDR3 is TGTGCCAGCAGTCATAGGGGGAGGGAGGAAAAACTGTTTTTT. This gives the protein CASSHRGREEKLFF.

The chain joins TRBV30 to TRBJ2-3, with D uncertain. V was pared by 4 bases and J by 4 bases, with 15 bases between. Germline-derived CDR1 and CDR2 are GTSNPN and SVGIG (reference sequence). The CDR3 is 14 residues long. CDR3 in amino acids: CAWTLGLAADTQYF. DNA for the CDR3: TGTGCCTGGACTTTGGGGTTAGCAGCAGATACGCAGTATTTT.

This chain joins TRBV7-8 and TRBJ1-5; TRBD1 agrees at 8 bases. The CDR3 runs to 16 residues. Germline assignment: CDR1 SGHVS and CDR2 FQNEAQ. Trimming cost V 1 base and J 5 bases; bases outside gene matches: 7. CDR3 nucleotide sequence: TGTGCCAGCAGCTTAGAGCCCAGGGGGCCGTATCAGCCCCAGCATTTT. Protein product: CASSLEPRGPYQPQHF.

The V and J genes are TRBV19 and TRBJ2-4; the D gene is possibly TRBD2 (5 bases). The CDR3 is 15 residues long. V lost 6 bases to trimming and J lost 1 base, with 13 bases between them. CDR1 and CDR2 (germline): LNHDA, SQIVND (reference sequence). The CDR3 here is CASRDTSGAKNIQYF. As DNA, the CDR3 is TGTGCCAGTAGAGACACTAGTGGGGCCAAAAACATTCAGTACTTC.